A selection of T cell receptor beta chains follows, all from one sample in a study of early T cells in non-severe SARS-CoV-2 infection. TCRdb re-called the 5' RACE reads through MiXCR, storing one row per CDR3 protein. The sample has about 42,000 distinct CDR3 sequences; less than 6.5% are singletons. Specimen: whole blood, collected at baseline. These receptors were taken from an adult who was a healthcare worker with PCR-confirmed SARS-CoV-2 infection or an uninfected control (not recorded which). CDR3s include the opening cysteine and the closing phenylalanine or tryptophan. Each record gives: V gene, J gene, CDR3 protein.

>TRBV11-2|TRBJ2-2
CASSRGQGWNTGELFF
>TRBV19|TRBJ2-7
CASSIETGNYEQYF
>TRBV20-1|TRBJ2-7
CSASPLAGGPYEQYF
>TRBV7-9|TRBJ2-3
CASSSIWTGFDTQYF
>TRBV11-2|TRBJ2-5
CASSSRLTTSKTQYF
>TRBV20-1|TRBJ2-7
CSARDPGTGGYEQYF
>TRBV25-1|TRBJ1-2
CASSDRTTYGYTF
>TRBV10-3|TRBJ2-3
CAIKPTGGEDTQYF
>TRBV30|TRBJ1-3
CAWSAGTLGNTIYF
>TRBV20-1|TRBJ1-2
CSARADGYTF
>TRBV12-3/TRBV12-4|TRBJ1-2
CASSPGQATNYGYTF
>TRBV6-2/TRBV6-3|TRBJ2-1
CASSPWRGGDNEQFF